The clone carrying this T cell receptor beta chain was recorded many times. This sample is part of a study of CD8 T cells in ankylosing spondylitis. One entry per CDR3 protein, called by TCRdb with MiXCR from the 5' RACE reads. The data hold approximately 220,000 distinct CDR3 sequences, with about a quarter observed a single time. CDR1 is LGHDT, CDR2 YNNKEL, per germline (reference sequence). This CDR3 spans 15 amino acids. The V end lost 3 bases, the J end lost 4 bases, and 10 bases lay between the germline ends. The sequenced sample consisted of blood, either unsorted or a sorted T cell fraction (not recorded which). This rearrangement joins TRBV3-1 to TRBJ2-6; D remains unclear. The clonotype was recovered from a male donor with ankylosing spondylitis or in good health (not recorded which). CDR3 DNA: TGTGCCAGCAGCCACCTGGGTTCAGGGGCCAACGTCCTGACTTTC. This encodes CASSHLGSGANVLTF.